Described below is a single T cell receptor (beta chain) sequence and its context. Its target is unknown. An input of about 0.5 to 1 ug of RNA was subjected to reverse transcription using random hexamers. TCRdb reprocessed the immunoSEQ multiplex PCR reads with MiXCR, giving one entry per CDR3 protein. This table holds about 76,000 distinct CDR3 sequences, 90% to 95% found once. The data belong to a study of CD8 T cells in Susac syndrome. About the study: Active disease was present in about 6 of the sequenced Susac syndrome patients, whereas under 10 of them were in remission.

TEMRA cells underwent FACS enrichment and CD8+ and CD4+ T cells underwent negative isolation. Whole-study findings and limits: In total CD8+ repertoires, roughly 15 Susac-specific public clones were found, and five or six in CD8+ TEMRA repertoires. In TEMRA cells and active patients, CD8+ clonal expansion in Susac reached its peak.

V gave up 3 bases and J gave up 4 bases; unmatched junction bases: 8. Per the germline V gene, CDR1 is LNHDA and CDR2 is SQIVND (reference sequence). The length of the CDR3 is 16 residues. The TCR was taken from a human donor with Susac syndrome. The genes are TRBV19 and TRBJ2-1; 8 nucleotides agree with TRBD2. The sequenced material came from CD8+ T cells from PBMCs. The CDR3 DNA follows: TGTGCCAGTAGTATGGATTCGGGGGGGCTATACAATGAGCAGTTCTTC. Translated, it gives CASSMDSGGLYNEQFF. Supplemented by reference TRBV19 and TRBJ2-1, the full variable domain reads DGGITQSPKYLFRKEGQNVTLSCEQNLNHDAMYWYRQDPGQGLRLIYYSQIVNDFQKGDIAEGYSVSREKKESFPLTVTSAQKNPTAFYLCASSMDSGGLYNEQFFGPGTRLTVL.